The text below deals with one T cell receptor (beta chain). It lacks a known antigen. No much larger clone is present one base from it, and per-base qualities are unavailable. V loses 2 bases of germline sequence and J loses 1 base, and the interval between the two ends is 14 bases. CDR1 and CDR2 (SGHRS, YFSETQ) derive from the germline V gene. The cysteine opens and the phenylalanine closes a CDR3 of 16 amino acids. Only the CDR3 DNA is retained, 48 bases long and in frame from the first base. According to the study, the label for this sample's time point signals: about 28 days (+/-7) after the second vaccine dose. What the treatment or condition label conveys for this sample: meningococcal conjugate vaccine given as trial control. The vaccinee samples were drawn from two UK trials, COV001 and COV002, one of which was a single-blind randomized controlled phase 2/3 trial testing AZD1222 (ChAdOx1 nCoV-19) in healthy adults. Trial participant PBMC samples were collected at day 0 and day 28 after the second dose for TCRbeta chain sequencing.

This entry belongs to a study of T cell responses to AZD1222 COVID-19 vaccine (TCRdb year 2021). A note on the overall study: TCR sequencing covered some 250 trial participants: 200 to 220 given two doses of AZD1222 and 26 given two doses of MenACWY control vaccine. Trial participants were enrolled by age into 18-55, 56-69 and 70-plus year subgroups, with approximately 150, 30 and 60 TCR-sequenced participants respectively. The paper's findings and limits, for the study overall: After two AZD1222 doses, spike-specific TCR breadth and depth were significantly higher than at day 0 and than in MenACWY recipients. In the small 56-69-year group, the increase in depth fell short of significance, most likely because of low power. Conclusions about previously exposed vaccinees are limited, since just 5 to 7 AZD1222 recipients were seropositive for SARS-CoV-2 at baseline. Participants were mostly white British, with more females than males. The authors suggested clonal diversity may have been underestimated. Because no samples from the day 14 peak response were available, repertoires could be characterized only after the peak T cell response. Reportedly, close to half of the unique spike-specific TCRs recognized epitopes lying outside the regions that are mutated in the B.1.351 and B.1.1.7 variants. The whole spike protein was spanned by vaccine-associated CD4 TCRs, and dominant responses were seen in regions 160-218 and 743-854.

The CDR3 regions of human TCRbeta chains were analyzed by immunosequencing. Processing in the source paper ran as follows. TCRs in the repertoires were matched against a reference library of SARS-CoV-2-specific TCRs that had been generated with the MIRA antigen-specificity platform. Breadth meant the fraction of unique TCRs that were SARS-CoV-2-associated, whereas depth meant the fraction of total T cells that were SARS-CoV-2-associated. Each spike-specific TCR was assigned to its reactive spike region and to a CD4 or CD8 class using the MIRA data. Log10-transformed breadth and depth values were compared by one-way ANOVA with Sidak's multiple comparisons tests. The immuneACCESS repertoire file appears here via TCRdb, limited to in-frame rearrangements. These files lack a portion of the clones; in checked studies, under half of the deficit traces to unresolved V genes, and the cause of the others is not known. V, J and clone size reflect that table, while D and trimming were determined from the DNA. This sample holds 200,000 to 250,000 clones; about 94% were observed only once. 1.7% of the sample belongs to the ten largest clones.

The sequencing here drew on peripheral blood, taken 28 days after the second dose of the MenACWY control vaccine. Recombination linked TRBV5-1 to TRBJ2-3; the D region is possibly TRBD1 or TRBD2, each matching across 5 bases. This TCR derives from an adult who received the MenACWY meningococcal vaccine as a control. The DNA sequence reads TGCGCCAGCAGCTTTCAGGAGGTGGGGGGCACAGATACGCAGTATTTT. It translates to CASSFQEVGGTDTQYF.